This entry lists 18 T cell receptor beta chains sequenced from one sample in a study of OX40 agonist ivuxolimab in advanced cancers. Profiled with immunoSEQ multiplex PCR; TCRdb holds only in-frame clones, not every one. Of some 66,000 clones in the sample, around 83% were seen once. Sequencing used CD4+ or CD8+ T cells sorted from blood, obtained in a trial of the OX40 agonist ivuxolimab. The receptors shown here come from an adult with an advanced solid tumor such as melanoma, head and neck, liver or kidney cancer.

The count of this clone is one. The chain carries TRBV4-1 and TRBJ1-2, with 7 bases lining up with TRBD1. The J segment lost 8 bases and the V segment lost 2 bases, leaving 8 bases of the junction unmatched. The CDR3 spans 14 residues. Germline CDR1 and CDR2: MGHRA and YSYEKL. CDR3 in DNA: TGCGCCAGCAGCCAACAGGGGGTCGATAACGGCTACACCTTC. It codes for CASSQQGVDNGYTF.

The chain is built from TRBV18 and TRBJ1-1; weak D call: TRBD1 (5 bases). The CDR3 is 13 residues long. Trimming took 3 bases from V and 3 from J, leaving 8 bases between them. Germline assignment: CDR1 KGHSH and CDR2 LQKENI. DNA for the CDR3: TGTGCCAGCTCACCGGGCAGGGACACTGAAGCTTTCTTT. This encodes CASSPGRDTEAFF.

The V gene is TRBV5-1, the J gene TRBJ2-3; D unclear. Per germline, CDR1 SGHRS and CDR2 YFSETQ. The CDR3 spans 14 residues. Trimming removed 7 bases at V and 0 bases at J, with 12 bases between. Written as DNA, the CDR3 is TGCGCCAGCGGAACGTTACCTAGCACAGATACGCAGTATTTT. Amino acids: CASGTLPSTDTQYF.

The genes are TRBV5-4 and TRBJ2-2; weak D call: TRBD2 (5 bases). Between the trimmed V and J ends, which lost 4 bases and 6 bases, there was a span of 10 bases. The CDR3 covers 13 residues. Germline V gene lookup returns CDR1 SGHNT and CDR2 YYREEE (reference sequence). This CDR3 reads CASSPEVPGELFF. CDR3 bases: TGTGCCAGCAGCCCGGAGGTGCCCGGGGAGCTGTTTTTT.

V usage is TRBV4-1 and J usage is TRBJ1-5; 7 nucleotides align to TRBD1. CDR1 MGHRA and CDR2 YSYEKL come from the germline V gene. V gave up 0 bases and J gave up 4 bases; unmatched junction bases: 3. The CDR3 is made up of 15 amino acids. CDR3 bases: TGCGCCAGCAGCCAAGATCCAGGGGGAAATCAGCCCCAGCATTTT. Translated: CASSQDPGGNQPQHF.

The chain joins TRBV6-1 to TRBJ1-2; D gene ambiguous. Germline loops: CDR1 MNHNS, CDR2 SASEGT. The CDR3 is made up of 14 amino acids. Trimming left V 7 bases short and J 0 bases short, with 12 bases between. CDR3 protein: CASKGQEPNYGYTF. The CDR3 DNA sequence: TGTGCCAGCAAGGGCCAGGAGCCTAACTATGGCTACACCTTC.

With respect to this clone: Distinct nucleotide sequences in the sample also encode this CDR3. CDR3 coding DNA: TGTGCCAGCAGCGTAGGGACAGGGGGTGAAAAACTGTTTTTT. The encoded protein is CASSVGTGGEKLFF. The gene calls are TRBV9 and TRBJ1-4; 10 bases map to TRBD1. CDR3 length: 14 amino acids. With 0 bases clipped from V and 7 bases from J, the junction kept 0 bases outside the gene matches. The germline CDR1 and CDR2 sequences are SGDLS and YYNGEE.

The J gene is TRBJ1-6, the V gene TRBV27; D gene ambiguous. The CDR3 length is 13 residues. The V and J ends lost 3 bases and 7 bases respectively, with 7 bases between them. Germline CDR1 is MNHEY and CDR2 is SMNVEV (reference sequence). The CDR3 nucleotides are TGTGCCAGCAGTTTCCTTAGGAATTCACCCCTCCACTTT. This gives the protein CASSFLRNSPLHF.

In this sample, this clone turned up a few times. The rearrangement links TRBV5-1 to TRBJ2-7; the match to TRBD1 covers 9 bases. Per germline, CDR1 SGHRS and CDR2 YFSETQ. J lost 5 bases, V lost 2 bases, and 8 bases had no gene match. The CDR3 is 15 amino acids. The CDR3 nucleotides are TGCGCCAGCAGCTTACAGGGGGCTCTGGCGAACGAGCAGTACTTC. Its protein product is CASSLQGALANEQYF.

The V and J genes are TRBV29-1 and TRBJ1-3; 7 bases line up with TRBD1. This CDR3 is built from 13 residues. V gave up 6 bases and J gave up 4 bases; unmatched junction bases: 6. Germline values: CDR1 SQVTM, CDR2 ANQGSEA. The CDR3 is CSVAGTAGNTIYF. CDR3 bases: TGCAGCGTAGCCGGGACAGCCGGAAACACCATATATTTT. The variable domain in full, completed from reference TRBV29-1 and TRBJ1-3, reads SAVISQKPSRDICQRGTSLTIQCQVDSQVTMMFWYRQQPGQSLTLIATANQGSEATYESGFVIDKFPISRPNLTFSTLTVSNMSPEDSSIYLCSVAGTAGNTIYFGEGSWLTVV.

J is TRBJ2-2 and V is TRBV11-3; D not certain. V dropped 5 bases and J dropped 3 bases, with 10 bases sitting between them. The germline V gene encodes CDR1 SGHNT and CDR2 YENEEA. This CDR3 has 14 amino acids. As DNA, the CDR3 is TGTGCCAGCAGCCCAACGGGTGACACCGGGGAGCTGTTTTTT. Amino acid sequence: CASSPTGDTGELFF.

This clone is a singleton in its sample. V and J are TRBV6-5 and TRBJ2-5, with D possibly TRBD1 on 5 matching bases. The CDR3 extends over 13 amino acids. The germline V gene encodes CDR1 MNHEY and CDR2 SVGAGI. V was trimmed by 5 bases and J by 7 bases, leaving 14 bases between them. The CDR3 spells CASSKGVRTTQYF. As DNA, the CDR3 is TGTGCCAGCAGTAAAGGGGTGAGGACGACCCAGTACTTC.

The chain links TRBV5-8 to TRBJ2-5; TRBD1 might be the D (6 bases). Trimming removed 4 bases from V and 7 bases from J, with 17 bases in between. Germline CDR1 reads SGHTS; CDR2 reads YDEGEE. CDR3 length equals 14 residues. The CDR3 loop reads CASSAGARSGTQYF. For the CDR3, the DNA is TGTGCCAGCAGCGCAGGGGCCCGGTCGGGGACCCAGTACTTC. The complete variable domain, with remaining parts taken from reference TRBV5-8 and TRBJ2-5, reads EAGVTQSPTHLIKTRGQQATLRCSPISGHTSVYWYQQALGLGLQFLLWYDEGEERNRGNFPPRFSGRQFPNYSSELNVNALELEDSALYLCASSAGARSGTQYFGPGTRLLVL.

CDR3 loop: CASSPRQAGGEKLFF. The CDR3 DNA is TGTGCCAGCTCACCGAGACAGGCTGGGGGTGAAAAACTGTTTTTT. V gene TRBV18 combines with J gene TRBJ1-4; possibly TRBD1 for D (6 bases). CDR1 is KGHSH, CDR2 LQKENI, per germline. The CDR3 length is 15 residues. Between the trimmed V and J ends, which lost 3 bases and 7 bases, there was a span of 15 bases.

The chain recombines TRBV29-1 with TRBJ2-5; D is possibly TRBD1 or TRBD2 (5 bases each). The CDR3 spans 15 residues. CDR1 and CDR2 (germline): SQVTM, ANQGSEA. V was clipped by 3 bases and J by 4 bases, with 18 bases between them. The CDR3 sequence is CSVEVFVVGVETQYF. The CDR3 DNA is TGCAGCGTTGAGGTCTTTGTTGTGGGGGTAGAGACCCAGTACTTC.

The V and J genes are TRBV7-2 and TRBJ1-2; a weak D match, TRBD1 (5 bases). Germline CDR1 and CDR2: SGHTA and FQGNSA. V shed 11 bases and J shed 8 bases, with 15 bases lying between them. This CDR3 is built from 11 residues. The CDR3 here is CALAGGYGYTF. CDR3 bases: TGTGCCCTCGCGGGGGGGTACGGCTACACCTTC.

The rearrangement joins TRBV10-3 to TRBJ2-3; 10 bases fit TRBD2. V gave up 4 bases and J gave up 2 bases; unmatched junction bases: 3. Germline CDR1 reads ENHRY; CDR2 reads SYGVKD. The CDR3 totals 15 residues. CDR3 region: CAISALAGDTDTQYF. The CDR3, as DNA: TGTGCCATCAGTGCGCTAGCGGGAGACACAGATACGCAGTATTTT.

This chain connects TRBV6-5 to TRBJ1-1; 9 nucleotides match TRBD1. After removal of 1 base from V and 10 bases from J, the junction contained 7 bases not matched to a gene. The CDR3 contains 14 residues. Germline assignment: CDR1 MNHEY and CDR2 SVGAGI. This CDR3 is CASSYYGQGKGAFF. The CDR3 coding sequence is TGTGCCAGCAGTTACTATGGACAGGGGAAAGGAGCTTTCTTT.